The 19 T cell receptor beta chains below were found in one sample sequenced in a study of T cell responses to AZD1222 COVID-19 vaccine (dated by TCRdb to 2020 to 2022). The sample's time point, from its label and the paper: baseline before first vaccination. Library generation was performed with the immunoSEQ multiplex PCR assay. TCRdb took over this immuneACCESS table, retaining in-frame rearrangements with V and J assigned. Such tables are incomplete; in checked studies, under half of the missing clones stem from an unresolved V gene, and the remainder is unexplained. The sample has some 180,000 clones on record, roughly 92% of them singletons. Around 1.5% of the sample comes from the top ten. The starting material was peripheral blood, obtained on day 0 of AZD1222 vaccination. These receptors originate from an adult in good health.

This clone was found a few times. V and J are TRBV5-1 and TRBJ2-7; tentative D call: TRBD1 (6 bases). The CDR3 has 19 amino acids. Germline CDR1 reads SGHRS; CDR2 reads YFSETQ. The V and J ends lost 4 bases and 1 base respectively, with 27 bases between them. The CDR3 reads CASSPRSRTALRESYEQYF. CDR3 in DNA: TGCGCCAGCAGCCCACGATCCCGGACAGCTTTAAGGGAATCCTACGAGCAGTACTTC.

This chain connects TRBV7-2 to TRBJ2-3; D is uncertain. Deletions cut 5 bases from V and 3 bases from J, with 12 bases between. Germline V gene sequence: CDR1 SGHTA, CDR2 FQGNSA. The CDR3 covers 14 residues. Here the CDR3 reads CASSLRPATDTQYF. CDR3 nucleotide sequence: TGTGCCAGCAGCCTCCGGCCAGCAACAGATACGCAGTATTTT. The full variable domain, its missing parts supplied by reference TRBV7-2 and TRBJ2-3, is GAGVSQSPSNKVTEKGKDVELRCDPISGHTALYWYRQSLGQGLEFLIYFQGNSAPDKSGLPSDRFSAERTGGSVSTLTIQRTQQEDSAVYLCASSLRPATDTQYFGPGTRLTVL.

The chain joins TRBV6-5 to TRBJ2-7; D call uncertain. This CDR3 spans 11 amino acids. In germline, CDR1 is MNHEY, CDR2 SVGAGI. V was pared by 7 bases and J by 3 bases, with 7 bases between. The CDR3 nucleotides read TGTGCCAGCATGAGCGACTACGAGCAGTACTTC. This gives the protein CASMSDYEQYF.

Only one count was recorded for this clone. The rearrangement uses TRBV19 and TRBJ2-2; D gene ambiguous. The V and J ends lost 3 bases and 5 bases respectively, with 13 bases between them. CDR1 is LNHDA, CDR2 SQIVND, per germline (reference sequence). This CDR3 has 15 amino acids. The CDR3, as DNA: TGTGCCAGTAGTATCTCCTCCTTGGGAACCGGGGAGCTGTTTTTT. Its protein product is CASSISSLGTGELFF.

This chain links TRBV11-2 with TRBJ1-1; D may be TRBD1 (6 bases). The ends were cut back, 4 bases at V and 0 bases at J, with 21 bases in the middle. Looked up from germline, CDR1 is SGHAT and CDR2 is FQNNGV. The CDR3 sequence is 18 residues long. The chain's CDR3 is CASSSFRLLQGLNTEAFF. The CDR3 DNA sequence: TGTGCCAGCAGCTCTTTTAGGTTACTTCAGGGGTTGAACACTGAAGCTTTCTTT.

J is TRBJ2-7 and V is TRBV30, with a weak D call TRBD2 (6 bases). The germline CDR1 and CDR2 sequences are GTSNPN and SVGIG (reference sequence). V was clipped by 3 bases and J by 10 bases, with 13 bases between them. The CDR3 sequence is 11 residues long. The CDR3: CAWRGGIDQYF. CDR3 sequence (DNA): TGTGCCTGGAGAGGAGGGATCGACCAGTACTTC.

The V gene is TRBV6-5, the J gene TRBJ1-4; perhaps TRBD1 as D (5 bases). Germline V gives CDR1 MNHEY, CDR2 SVGAGI. The length of the CDR3 is 13 residues. V was clipped by 2 bases and J by 8 bases, with 9 bases between them. The CDR3 nucleotides read TGTGCCAGCAGTTACCCAGGGACCGAAAAACTGTTTTTT. Residues: CASSYPGTEKLFF.

As regards this clone: This sample includes further DNA sequences coding for the same CDR3. The chain joins TRBV12-3 or TRBV12-4 to TRBJ2-3; no clear D. There are 11 residues in the CDR3. V lost 6 bases to trimming and J lost 2 bases, with 3 bases between them. As DNA, the CDR3 is TGTGCCAGCAGCTACACAGATACGCAGTATTTT. Translated: CASSYTDTQYF.

V is TRBV11-2 and J is TRBJ1-1; D unresolved. V lost 0 bases and J lost 6, with 14 bases in between. Germline V gene data show CDR1 as SGHAT and CDR2 as FQNNGV. CDR3 length equals 15 residues. CDR3 sequence reads: CASSLERAIGAEAFF. The CDR3 DNA is TGTGCCAGCAGCTTAGAACGGGCCATAGGCGCTGAAGCTTTCTTT. Combining the CDR3 with reference TRBV11-2 and TRBJ1-1 gives the whole variable domain EAGVAQSPRYKIIEKRQSVAFWCNPISGHATLYWYQQILGQGPKLLIQFQNNGVVDDSQLPKDRFSAERLKGVDSTLKIQPAKLEDSAVYLCASSLERAIGAEAFFGQGTRLTVV.

The chain joins TRBV3-1 (or the pseudogene TRBV3-2) to TRBJ1-3; D remains ambiguous. The CDR3 has 14 amino acids. V shed 3 bases and J shed 7 bases, with 13 bases lying between them. Germline CDR1 LGHDT, CDR2 YNNKEL (reference sequence). The CDR3: CASSHFDRMNTIYF. CDR3 bases: TGTGCCAGCAGCCACTTCGACCGAATGAACACCATATATTTT.

The chain has TRBV9 and TRBJ2-3; D not resolved. The V gene lost 0 bases and the J gene lost 4 bases, with 6 bases spanning the gap. Germline lookup yields CDR1 SGDLS and CDR2 YYNGEE. This CDR3 region has 13 residues. The CDR3, as DNA: TGTGCCAGCAGCGTAGAGCCTCCAGATACGCAGTATTTT. Protein product: CASSVEPPDTQYF.

This chain joins TRBV5-1 and TRBJ2-1; 11 nucleotides agree with TRBD2. The V gene end was trimmed by 1 base and the J gene end by 12 bases; junction bases not matched to a gene: 12. Germline lookup yields CDR1 SGHRS and CDR2 YFSETQ. This CDR3 spans 16 amino acids. The CDR3: CASSLTPSSGGSGQFF. CDR3 DNA: TGCGCCAGCAGCTTGACCCCCTCTAGCGGGGGGTCTGGGCAGTTCTTC.

This clone showed up just once. V usage is TRBV2 and J usage is TRBJ1-6; tentatively, D is TRBD1 (5 bases). Germline V gene data show CDR1 as SNHLY and CDR2 as FYNNEI. The length of the CDR3 is 16 residues. V dropped 7 bases and J dropped 0 bases, with 13 bases sitting between them. The CDR3 loop reads CASTLGTSSYNSPLHF. As DNA, the CDR3 is TGTGCCAGCACCCTGGGGACGAGCTCCTATAATTCACCCCTCCACTTT.

V and J are TRBV28 and TRBJ1-3; 8 bases fit TRBD1. The CDR3 consists of 14 residues. V was pared by 8 bases and J by 14 bases, with 17 bases of the junction left unmatched. The V gene's germline CDR1 is MDHEN and CDR2 SYDVKM. The CDR3 sequence: CASSVSPGTGLVYF. CDR3 DNA: TGTGCCAGCTCAGTTTCCCCCGGGACAGGACTGGTATATTTT.

The chain employs TRBV19 and TRBJ1-2, with TRBD1 identical over 11 bases. J was trimmed by 8 bases and V by 6 bases; bases with no gene match: 5. Per germline, CDR1 LNHDA and CDR2 SQIVND (reference sequence). The CDR3 extends over 13 amino acids. The CDR3 is CASSGQGAGGYTF. CDR3 in DNA: TGTGCCAGTAGCGGACAGGGGGCAGGAGGCTACACCTTC.

The chain recombines TRBV30 with TRBJ2-4; D may correspond to TRBD1 or TRBD2 (6 bases each). The germline CDR1 and CDR2 sequences are GTSNPN and SVGIG (reference sequence). The CDR3 loop spans 14 amino acids. V lost 1 base to trimming and J lost 6 bases, with 13 bases between them. CDR3 amino acids: CAWSGQAGGNIQYF. The DNA of the CDR3 is TGTGCCTGGAGTGGACAGGCCGGGGGAAACATTCAGTACTTC.

J is TRBJ1-5 and V is TRBV10-1, with D tentatively TRBD1 (5 bases). Deletions cut 1 base from V and 1 base from J, with 8 bases between. The CDR3 is 15 amino acids. Per germline, CDR1 WNHNN and CDR2 SYGVQD (reference sequence). CDR3 protein: CASSECQGSNQPQHF. The CDR3 nucleotides are TGCGCCAGCAGTGAGTGCCAGGGAAGCAATCAGCCCCAGCATTTT.

V is TRBV15 and J is TRBJ1-1; D uncertain. The CDR3 totals 14 residues. The V gene lost 1 base and the J gene lost 1 base, with 7 bases spanning the gap. Germline assignment: CDR1 LNHNV and CDR2 YYDKDF (reference sequence). The DNA for the CDR3 is TGTGCCACCAGCAGAGGCGACAAGAACACTGAAGCTTTCTTT. Amino acid sequence: CATSRGDKNTEAFF.

The chain uses TRBV7-2 and TRBJ1-3; weak D call: TRBD1 (6 bases). The CDR3 is made up of 16 amino acids. Between the trimmed V and J ends, which lost 2 bases and 0 bases, there was a span of 11 bases. Germline V CDR1 and CDR2: SGHTA, FQGNSA. The CDR3 DNA follows: TGTGCCAGCAGCTTAAGAGGGGGAGACTCTGGAAACACCATATATTTT. Protein: CASSLRGGDSGNTIYF.